The 29 T cell receptor beta chains given below trace back to one sample, sequenced in a study of Ad26.COV2.S vaccination and SARS-CoV-2 variants. Treatment in this sample: some 20 received Ad26.COV2.S at low or high dose, single or two shots; a few received placebo; per-sample allocation not given. On day 63 after the first injection, vaccine and placebo recipients gave samples. Clones were sequenced by immunoSEQ multiplex PCR, and TCRdb holds only the in-frame ones, with some missing. This sample yields over 400,000 clones, of which roughly nine tenths are seen a single time; over 2.5% belongs to the top ten. Material: peripheral blood, obtained in a trial of Ad26.COV2.S vaccine versus placebo. These receptors came from a person between 18 and 65 years old who received the Ad26.COV2.S COVID-19 vaccine or a placebo.

The rearrangement uses TRBV5-1 and TRBJ1-2; tentatively, D is TRBD1 (6 bases). Germline V gives CDR1 SGHRS, CDR2 YFSETQ. V lost 1 base and J lost 4, with 11 bases in between. This CDR3 is built from 14 residues. Here the CDR3 DNA reads TGCGCCAGCAGCTTGAACAGGGATATCTATGGCTACACCTTC. Residues: CASSLNRDIYGYTF.

J is TRBJ1-1 and V is TRBV4-3; the D is unclear. Per germline, CDR1 LGHNA and CDR2 YSLEER. Trimming took off 0 bases at V and 2 bases at J, with 10 bases between the two ends. This CDR3 has 15 amino acids. The CDR3 DNA reads as TGCGCCAGCAGCCAAGAGGTAAGAGGAAACACTGAAGCTTTCTTT. Its protein product is CASSQEVRGNTEAFF.

This rearrangement joins TRBV11-1 to TRBJ1-1; no definite D call. Deletions cut 3 bases from V and 4 bases from J, with 9 bases between. This CDR3 contains 13 residues. The germline V gene encodes CDR1 SGHAT and CDR2 FQDESV (reference sequence). The CDR3 here is CASSFAGGTEAFF. The CDR3 region has the DNA TGTGCCAGCAGCTTCGCTGGAGGCACTGAAGCTTTCTTT.

The chain recombines TRBV9 with TRBJ1-5; the D is unclear. CDR3 size: 13 residues. Germline values: CDR1 SGDLS, CDR2 YYNGEE. Trimming took 7 bases from V and 3 from J, leaving 11 bases between them. The CDR3 DNA reads TGTGCCAGCGCCCTGGATCACAATCAGCCCCAGCATTTT. Its translation: CASALDHNQPQHF.

The chain has TRBV29-1 and TRBJ1-4, with D unclear. Germline V lookup: CDR1 SQVTM, CDR2 ANQGSEA. CDR3 length: 12 residues. V lost 4 bases and J lost 7, with 10 bases in between. CDR3 DNA: TGCAGCGTTGGTAGGCAAGGTGAAAAACTGTTTTTT. Translation gives CSVGRQGEKLFF. The entire variable domain, with the rest obtained from reference TRBV29-1 and TRBJ1-4, is as follows: SAVISQKPSRDICQRGTSLTIQCQVDSQVTMMFWYRQQPGQSLTLIATANQGSEATYESGFVIDKFPISRPNLTFSTLTVSNMSPEDSSIYLCSVGRQGEKLFFGSGTQLSVL.

The chain has TRBV30 and TRBJ1-2; perhaps TRBD1 as D (6 bases). Germline V gives CDR1 GTSNPN, CDR2 SVGIG (reference sequence). Trimming shortened V by 2 bases and J by 0 bases, and 16 bases separated the two germline ends. This CDR3 contains 16 residues. CDR3 region: CAWSSPGHPTNYGYTF. CDR3 nucleotides: TGTGCCTGGAGTTCCCCGGGACATCCGACTAACTATGGCTACACCTTC.

The chain combines TRBV18 with TRBJ1-2, with D unclear. CDR1 and CDR2 from the germline V gene are KGHSH and LQKENI. The V and J ends lost 2 bases and 4 bases respectively, with 11 bases between them. The CDR3 is 14 residues long. The CDR3 loop is CASSPLTRGYGYTF. The CDR3 DNA reads as TGTGCCAGCTCACCATTGACAAGAGGCTATGGCTACACCTTC.

This chain uses TRBV7-3 with TRBJ1-6, with TRBD1 identical over 7 bases. Per germline, CDR1 SGHTA and CDR2 FQGTGA. The CDR3 length is 15 residues. Trimming removed 5 bases from V and 10 bases from J; junction bases left unmatched: 11. The DNA of the CDR3 is TGTGCCAGCAGCCTGGGGGCTGGGACAGCCTCACCCCTCCACTTT. This gives the protein CASSLGAGTASPLHF.

The gene calls are TRBV7-2 and TRBJ1-5; TRBD1 agrees at 8 bases. The junction had 8 bases not matched to a gene; V was cut back by 4 bases and J by 6 bases. The CDR3 is made up of 15 amino acids. Germline CDR1 is SGHTA and CDR2 is FQGNSA. DNA of the CDR3: TGTGCCAGCAGCTCTAGACAGGGGTTTGGTCAGCCCCAGCATTTT. Its translation is CASSSRQGFGQPQHF.

This rearrangement joins TRBV3-1 (or the pseudogene TRBV3-2) to TRBJ1-1; 7 nucleotides align to TRBD1. Germline V gives CDR1 LGHDT, CDR2 YNNKEL (reference sequence). Trimming at V came to 4 bases and at J to 11 bases, leaving 16 bases not matched to a gene. This CDR3 has 15 amino acids. CDR3: CASSPDRASGTLAFF. The CDR3 DNA reads as TGTGCCAGCAGCCCAGACAGGGCTTCGGGGACTTTGGCTTTCTTT.

The chain recombines TRBV19 with TRBJ1-5; 8 nucleotides line up with TRBD1. Trimming removed 5 bases from V and 7 bases from J; junction bases left unmatched: 16. CDR1 is LNHDA, CDR2 SQIVND, per germline (reference sequence). CDR3 length equals 17 residues. The CDR3 here is CASSPLAGTGSRQPQHF. The CDR3 coding sequence is TGTGCCAGTAGTCCTCTAGCCGGGACAGGAAGTAGGCAGCCCCAGCATTTT.

The sample holds one count of this clone. The chain carries TRBV6-5 and TRBJ2-3; 10 bases align to TRBD1. CDR1 MNHEY and CDR2 SVGAGI come from the germline V gene. The CDR3 covers 15 residues. Germline trimming cut 9 bases from V and 2 bases from J; bases unmatched to any gene: 8. The DNA of the CDR3 is TGTGCCAGGGGAAGTGGGACAGGGGACACAGATACGCAGTATTTT. Encoded protein: CARGSGTGDTDTQYF.

The J gene is TRBJ2-2, the V gene TRBV7-6; TRBD1 aligns across 9 bases. This CDR3 is 16 amino acids long. The germline gives CDR1 SGHVS, CDR2 FNYEAQ. The V and J ends lost 1 base and 6 bases, in that order; junction bases with no gene match: 6. The CDR3: CASSLEGQGVAGELFF. CDR3 DNA sequence: TGTGCCAGCAGCTTAGAGGGACAGGGCGTGGCCGGGGAGCTGTTTTTT.

V gene TRBV28 combines with J gene TRBJ1-4; TRBD1 matches at 8 bases. Germline V CDR1 and CDR2: MDHEN, SYDVKM. V dropped 2 bases and J dropped 7; count of bases not matched to a gene: 15. The CDR3 contains 18 residues. The CDR3 DNA reads as TGTGCCAGCAGTTTAATATGGGACAGGACAGGACGGTCTGAAAAACTGTTTTTT. This codes for CASSLIWDRTGRSEKLFF.

The rearrangement joins TRBV27 to TRBJ2-5, with TRBD2 identical over 7 bases. CDR3 length: 16 amino acids. The ends lost 5 bases at V and 0 bases at J; junction bases unmatched: 9. Looked up from germline, CDR1 is MNHEY and CDR2 is SMNVEV (reference sequence). CDR3: CASSIHRRGYQETQYF. CDR3 DNA: TGTGCCAGCAGTATCCACCGGCGGGGGTACCAAGAGACCCAGTACTTC.

The chain combines TRBV18 with TRBJ1-1, with D possibly matching TRBD1 (5 bases). Germline V gene sequence: CDR1 KGHSH, CDR2 LQKENI. Trimming left V 5 bases short and J 3 bases short, with 13 bases between. CDR3 size: 14 residues. Here the CDR3 reads CASSIRDWDTEAFF. DNA of the CDR3: TGTGCCAGCTCAATCAGGGACTGGGACACTGAAGCTTTCTTT.

The rearrangement links TRBV5-1 to TRBJ2-1; possible D gene TRBD2, 5 bases. Germline-derived CDR1 and CDR2 are SGHRS and YFSETQ. Trimming took 4 bases from V and 4 from J, leaving 12 bases between them. This CDR3 region has 14 residues. The CDR3 DNA is TGCGCCAGCAGCATCCAATCGGGATACAATGAGCAGTTCTTC. It encodes CASSIQSGYNEQFF.

V usage is TRBV5-1 and J usage is TRBJ2-1; the D is unclear. V was clipped by 2 bases and J by 6 bases, with 15 bases between them. CDR3 length equals 15 residues. Germline loops: CDR1 SGHRS, CDR2 YFSETQ. The CDR3 protein is CASSFMGPDTNEQFF. The CDR3 bases are TGCGCCAGCAGCTTTATGGGTCCAGACACCAATGAGCAGTTCTTC.

As to this clone: In the same sample, other DNA sequences code for this CDR3. The chain carries TRBV6-5 and TRBJ1-2; possible D gene TRBD1, 6 bases. Germline CDR1 and CDR2: MNHEY and SVGAGI. The V gene lost 5 bases and the J gene lost 0 bases, with 7 bases spanning the gap. The CDR3 runs to 13 residues. The CDR3 region has the DNA TGTGCCAGCAGTCGGACAGCTAACTATGGCTACACCTTC. Protein product: CASSRTANYGYTF.

V gene TRBV11-3 combines with J gene TRBJ2-1, with a weak D call TRBD1 (6 bases). CDR1 is SGHNT, CDR2 YENEEA, per germline. The V and J ends lost 4 bases and 1 base respectively, with 11 bases between them. The CDR3 consists of 15 residues. CDR3 residues: CASSSGDLSYNEQFF. Here the CDR3 DNA reads TGTGCCAGCAGCTCAGGGGATTTGTCCTACAATGAGCAGTTCTTC.

The rearrangement uses TRBV4-2 and TRBJ2-7; 7 nucleotides align to TRBD1. Germline values: CDR1 LGHNA, CDR2 YNFKEQ. With V trimmed by 2 bases and J by 3 bases, 10 bases remained unmatched. The length of the CDR3 is 16 residues. CDR3 in DNA: TGTGCCAGCAGCCAAACTCCAGGACAGGCCCTCTACGAGCAGTACTTC. This translates into CASSQTPGQALYEQYF.

The rearrangement uses TRBV7-3 and TRBJ2-1; tentative D call: TRBD2 (6 bases). The germline gives CDR1 SGHTA, CDR2 FQGTGA. This CDR3 is 12 amino acids long. Trimming removed 5 bases at V and 6 bases at J, with 8 bases between. The CDR3 region is CASSEGLNEQFF. The CDR3 nucleotides are TGTGCCAGCAGCGAGGGACTCAATGAGCAGTTCTTC. The full variable domain, in which reference TRBV7-3 and TRBJ2-1 provide the parts outside the CDR3, is GAGVSQTPSNKVTEKGKYVELRCDPISGHTALYWYRQSLGQGPEFLIYFQGTGAADDSGLPNDRFFAVRPEGSVSTLKIQRTERGDSAVYLCASSEGLNEQFFGPGTRLTVL.

V gene TRBV11-2 combines with J gene TRBJ2-2, with D perhaps TRBD1 (6 bases). The ends were cut back, 5 bases at V and 2 bases at J, with 15 bases in the middle. From germline, CDR1 is SGHAT and CDR2 FQNNGV. This CDR3 comprises 16 residues. In DNA, the CDR3 is TGTGCCAGCAGCGCTACGGACAGTCCAAACACCGGGGAGCTGTTTTTT. This translates into CASSATDSPNTGELFF. Complete variable domain (other parts from reference TRBV11-2 and TRBJ2-2): EAGVAQSPRYKIIEKRQSVAFWCNPISGHATLYWYQQILGQGPKLLIQFQNNGVVDDSQLPKDRFSAERLKGVDSTLKIQPAKLEDSAVYLCASSATDSPNTGELFFGEGSRLTVL.

The rearrangement uses TRBV5-1 and TRBJ2-6, with a tentative D call TRBD1 (6 bases). CDR1 is SGHRS and CDR2 is YFSETQ in the germline V gene. The CDR3 length is 15 residues. The ends were cut back, 3 bases at V and 4 bases at J, with 11 bases in the middle. The CDR3 sequence is CASSSTGLGANVLTF. The CDR3 DNA reads TGCGCCAGCAGCTCCACAGGGCTCGGGGCCAACGTCCTGACTTTC.

This chain connects TRBV5-4 to TRBJ1-1; tentatively, D is TRBD1 (6 bases). The CDR3 loop spans 15 amino acids. Germline CDR1 is SGHNT and CDR2 is YYREEE (reference sequence). Trimming stripped 7 bases from V and 1 base from J, with 17 bases between. The CDR3 sequence is CASGEGHLSNTEAFF. The CDR3 DNA reads as TGTGCCAGCGGCGAGGGACACCTATCGAACACTGAAGCTTTCTTT.

The chain recombines TRBV5-4 with TRBJ2-7; 10 bases are a match to TRBD2. The CDR3 is 16 amino acids. Germline V gene sequence: CDR1 SGHNT, CDR2 YYREEE (reference sequence). V lost 4 bases, J lost 3 bases, and 10 bases stayed unmatched. Written as DNA, the CDR3 is TGTGCCAGCAGCATCCCGGGAGCGGGGGGGGTCTACGAGCAGTACTTC. Translation: CASSIPGAGGVYEQYF.

V and J are TRBV15 and TRBJ2-7, with D hard to call. There are 13 residues in the CDR3. Trimming pared 1 base from V and 3 bases from J, leaving 7 bases between. The germline CDR1 and CDR2 sequences are LNHNV and YYDKDF (reference sequence). This chain's CDR3 is CATSRGGNYEQYV. DNA for the CDR3: TGTGCCACCAGCAGAGGAGGCAACTACGAGCAGTACGTC.

This rearrangement joins TRBV13 to TRBJ2-5, with 7 bases lining up with TRBD2. V was pared by 4 bases and J by 5 bases, with 7 bases of the junction left unmatched. This CDR3 is 14 amino acids long. Germline V gene lookup returns CDR1 PRHDT and CDR2 FYEKMQ (reference sequence). For the CDR3, the DNA is TGTGCCAGCAGCTATGATTTGGGAGGGGAGACCCAGTACTTC. As protein: CASSYDLGGETQYF.

This clone was seen a handful of times. The genes are TRBV7-2 and TRBJ2-3, with D maybe TRBD2 (7 bases). V dropped 1 base and J dropped 12 bases, with 17 bases sitting between them. The CDR3 length is 14 residues. Per germline, CDR1 SGHTA and CDR2 FQGNSA. CDR3 nucleotide sequence: TGTGCCAGCAGCTTAGTGCGCTCGGGGGGCGCCCAGTATTTT. This gives the protein CASSLVRSGGAQYF.